A single sample gave rise to the 15 T cell receptor beta chains below, sequenced in a study of response to subunit inactivated influenza vaccine. One entry per CDR3 protein, called by TCRdb with MiXCR from the RT-PCR reads. The sample lists around 650,000 distinct CDR3 sequences, around 14% occurring once. The material was PBMCs from blood, obtained less than 13 days after vaccination. These receptors came from a middle-aged man who received an inactivated influenza vaccine.

The chain joins TRBV12-3 or TRBV12-4 to TRBJ2-7, with TRBD2 as a possible D gene (5 bases). Trimming shortened V by 5 bases and J by 7 bases, and 9 bases separated the two germline ends. The CDR3 has 11 residues. The CDR3 DNA sequence: TGTGCCAGCAGTATCTCGGGGGAGCAGTACTTC. Protein sequence: CASSISGEQYF.

The chain links TRBV11-2 to TRBJ2-2; D is perhaps TRBD1 (6 bases). CDR3 length equals 18 residues. Between the trimmed V and J ends, which lost 4 bases and 1 base, there was a span of 19 bases. From germline, CDR1 is SGHAT and CDR2 FQNNGV. The CDR3 is CASSSTVLRDKNTGELFF. CDR3 nucleotides: TGTGCCAGCAGCTCGACCGTTCTCCGGGACAAGAACACCGGGGAGCTGTTTTTT.

This clonotype turned up a few times. The chain carries TRBV12-3 or TRBV12-4 and TRBJ2-7; the D gene is possibly TRBD2 (6 bases). CDR3 size: 14 residues. V was shortened by 1 base and J by 6 bases, with 13 bases between the two germline ends. Here the CDR3 reads CASSLDGSSSEQYF. The CDR3 DNA follows: TGTGCCAGCAGTTTAGACGGGAGTAGTTCCGAGCAGTACTTC.

This clonotype was counted only a few times. CDR3 in amino acids: CASSFGQGTKTQYF. In DNA, the CDR3 is TGTGCCAGTAGTTTCGGACAGGGAACTAAGACCCAGTACTTC. The chain links TRBV19 to TRBJ2-5; TRBD1 agrees at 8 bases. This CDR3 is 14 amino acids long. Germline V CDR1 and CDR2: LNHDA, SQIVND (reference sequence). J gave up 6 bases and V 5 bases, and 8 bases lay outside the gene matches.

This clonotype was seen only a few times. V usage is TRBV24-1 and J usage is TRBJ2-1; TRBD2 matches at 8 bases. V trimming: 5 bases; J trimming: 4 bases; junction bases outside the gene matches: 9. There are 16 residues in the CDR3. The germline V gene encodes CDR1 KGHDR and CDR2 SFDVKD. The CDR3 sequence is CATSGGGLAGYNEQFF. CDR3 nucleotides: TGTGCCACCAGTGGCGGTGGTCTAGCGGGTTACAATGAGCAGTTCTTC.

This clonotype was detected many times. The rearrangement uses TRBV12-3 or TRBV12-4 and TRBJ1-5; D is possibly TRBD1 (5 bases). V was shortened by 5 bases and J by 2 bases, with 13 bases between the two germline ends. The CDR3 length is 15 residues. The CDR3 is CASSPMAGGNQPQHF. The CDR3, as DNA: TGTGCCAGCAGTCCAATGGCGGGGGGCAATCAGCCCCAGCATTTT.

This clonotype was detected a few times. The chain carries TRBV18 and TRBJ1-1; tentatively, D is TRBD1 (5 bases). The CDR3 is 14 residues long. The V gene's germline CDR1 is KGHSH and CDR2 LQKENI. The germline V and J ends were trimmed by 2 bases and 4 bases, with 11 bases remaining between them. CDR3 loop: CASSPTHGGTEAFF. In nucleotides, the CDR3 is TGTGCCAGCTCACCAACGCACGGGGGCACTGAAGCTTTCTTT.

The CDR3 bases are TGTGCCAGCGGGGGCGCGGAAAACTCCTACAATGAGCAGTTCTTC. It specifies CASGGAENSYNEQFF. V is TRBV12-3 or TRBV12-4 and J is TRBJ2-1; D might be TRBD1 (6 bases). The V gene lost 8 bases and the J gene lost 0 bases, with 14 bases spanning the gap. CDR3 length: 15 amino acids.

DNA for the CDR3: TGCGCCAGCAGCTTGACTCTCGACGGTTCCTACGAGCAGTACTTC. As protein: CASSLTLDGSYEQYF. The chain joins TRBV5-1 to TRBJ2-7, with no clear D. V lost 1 base and J 1 base, leaving 12 bases between the germline ends. CDR3 length: 15 residues. CDR1 SGHRS and CDR2 YFSETQ come from the germline V gene.

The chain links TRBV12-3 or TRBV12-4 to TRBJ1-4, with D unclear. The V end was cut by 3 bases, the J end by 7 bases, with 12 bases between. The CDR3 extends over 14 amino acids. This CDR3 reads CASSLRWAGEKLFF. The CDR3 nucleotides read TGTGCCAGCAGTTTGCGGTGGGCGGGTGAAAAACTGTTTTTT.

The chain couples TRBV4-2 to TRBJ2-1; 9 positions agree with TRBD2. The CDR3 totals 19 residues. Looked up from germline, CDR1 is LGHNA and CDR2 is YNFKEQ. V shed 0 bases and J 1 base; nucleotides not matched to a gene: 10. CDR3 DNA sequence: TGTGCCAGCAGCCAAGATCCGGCTAGCGGGGAATGGTCCTACAATGAGCAGTTCTTC. It yields the protein CASSQDPASGEWSYNEQFF.

There are a few counts of this clonotype. V gene TRBV3-1 combines with J gene TRBJ2-7, with 8 bases matching TRBD2. Germline CDR1 is LGHDT and CDR2 is YNNKEL (reference sequence). The V segment lost 4 bases and the J segment 3 bases; nucleotides outside the gene matches: 5. The CDR3 is made up of 14 amino acids. The CDR3 loop reads CASSLGLGNYEQYF. The CDR3 DNA reads as TGTGCCAGCAGCCTGGGACTAGGGAACTACGAGCAGTACTTC.

This clonotype was recorded a few times. The V and J genes are TRBV7-2 and TRBJ1-1; D not certain. V was clipped by 5 bases and J by 0 bases, with 13 bases between them. The germline gives CDR1 SGHTA, CDR2 FQGNSA. The CDR3 covers 15 residues. In nucleotides, the CDR3 is TGTGCCAGCAGCGTCCAACAGAGTATGAACACTGAAGCTTTCTTT. This codes for CASSVQQSMNTEAFF.

The chain has TRBV12-3 or TRBV12-4 and TRBJ1-1; a possible D gene is TRBD1 (5 bases). Between the trimmed V and J ends, which lost 6 bases and 0 bases, there was a span of 11 bases. The CDR3 runs to 14 residues. The CDR3 bases are TGTGCCAGCAGAACCGACAGCCTGAACACTGAAGCTTTCTTT. Protein product: CASRTDSLNTEAFF.

V gene TRBV5-1 combines with J gene TRBJ2-3, with TRBD2 matching 8 bases. The germline V gene encodes CDR1 SGHRS and CDR2 YFSETQ. This CDR3 has 14 residues. J gave up 2 bases and V 5 bases, and 4 bases lay outside the gene matches. The CDR3 reads CASSAGLATDTQYF. DNA of the CDR3: TGCGCCAGCAGTGCCGGACTAGCCACAGATACGCAGTATTTT. Full variable domain (outside the CDR3, taken from reference TRBV5-1 and TRBJ2-3): KAGVTQTPRYLIKTRGQQVTLSCSPISGHRSVSWYQQTPGQGLQFLFEYFSETQRNKGNFPGRFSGRQFSNSRSEMNVSTLELGDSALYLCASSAGLATDTQYFGPGTRLTVL.